These 21 T cell receptor beta chains share one sample of origin, sequenced in a study of cytomegalovirus exposure and HLA in healthy donors. A multiplex PCR was run with 60 Vbeta primers and 13 Jbeta primers. TCRdb's table, derived via immunoSEQ multiplex PCR, lists solely in-frame clones and lacks some. The profile shows some 100,000 clones, about 80% of them singletons. Sequenced input: PBMCs. The receptor set was obtained from a female donor in good health and CMV-seropositive.

The chain recombines TRBV7-2 with TRBJ1-5; D is perhaps TRBD1 (5 bases). V lost 1 base, J lost 6 bases, and 13 bases lay in between. Germline CDR1 is SGHTA and CDR2 is FQGNSA. The CDR3 totals 15 residues. The CDR3 protein is CASSLDQGGSQPQHF. CDR3 coding DNA: TGTGCCAGCAGCTTAGACCAGGGTGGCAGTCAGCCCCAGCATTTT.

About this clone: Mismatch with germline at one junction end may stem from a read error. This sequence joins TRBV5-4 and TRBJ2-6, with D maybe TRBD1 (5 bases). The CDR3 sequence is 18 residues long. Looked up from germline, CDR1 is SGHNT and CDR2 is YYREEE (reference sequence). In DNA, the CDR3 is TGTGCCAGCAGCCCCCCGTTGACAGTCGGCTCTGGGGCCAACGGCCTGACTTTC. This gives the protein CASSPPLTVGSGANGLTF.

The gene calls are TRBV30 and TRBJ2-2, with 10 bases fitting TRBD1. The V segment lost 2 bases and the J segment 6 bases; nucleotides outside the gene matches: 6. The CDR3 is 15 residues long. The germline CDR1 and CDR2 sequences are GTSNPN and SVGIG (reference sequence). CDR3 coding DNA: TGTGCCTGGAGTAGAGACAGGGGGCAGGCCGGGGAGCTGTTTTTT. As protein: CAWSRDRGQAGELFF.

The chain uses TRBV19 and TRBJ2-4; 8 bases agree with TRBD2. Unmatched junction bases numbered 5, after V lost 1 base and J lost 0 bases. Germline-derived CDR1 and CDR2 are LNHDA and SQIVND (reference sequence). The CDR3 contains 17 residues. CDR3 sequence (DNA): TGTGCCAGTAGTATAGCGGCTAGCGGGCTAGCCAAAAACATTCAGTACTTC. Amino acid sequence: CASSIAASGLAKNIQYF.

This chain joins TRBV18 and TRBJ1-2, with a possible D match to TRBD1 (5 bases). CDR1 and CDR2 (germline): KGHSH, LQKENI. The CDR3 has 17 residues. Trimming removed 3 bases at V and 0 bases at J, with 17 bases between. CDR3 residues: CASSPRGGASANYGYTF. The CDR3 nucleotides are TGTGCCAGCTCACCCCGAGGCGGGGCCTCAGCTAACTATGGCTACACCTTC.

The chain couples TRBV2 to TRBJ1-4; 9 bases are shared with TRBD1. The V segment lost 6 bases and the J segment 3 bases; nucleotides outside the gene matches: 5. CDR1 and CDR2 (germline): SNHLY, FYNNEI. This CDR3 is 15 amino acids long. CDR3 residues: CASRDRGVANEKLFF. Here the CDR3 DNA reads TGTGCCAGCAGGGACAGGGGAGTGGCTAATGAAAAACTGTTTTTT.

The V gene is TRBV6-5, the J gene TRBJ1-6, with D perhaps matching TRBD1 (6 bases). Germline CDR1 and CDR2: MNHEY and SVGAGI. Trimming pared 4 bases from V and 7 bases from J, leaving 14 bases between. The CDR3 is 15 amino acids. CDR3 nucleotide sequence: TGTGCCAGCAGTTTCGGGGGGGCTAGGAATTCACCCCTCCACTTT. Translating gives CASSFGGARNSPLHF.

About this clone: One end of the junction is discordant with germline, which a read error may explain. The chain recombines TRBV7-9 with TRBJ1-4, with a weak D call TRBD1 (6 bases). CDR3 length equals 15 residues. CDR1 is SEHNR and CDR2 is FQNEAQ in the germline V gene (reference sequence). The CDR3 loop reads CSSRRGDNSNEKLFF. DNA for the CDR3: TGTTCCAGCAGACGAGGGGACAACTCTAATGAAAAACTGTTTTTT.

The rearrangement links TRBV7-2 to TRBJ2-3; 9 nucleotides agree with TRBD2. The CDR3 is 15 residues long. J gave up 7 bases and V 5 bases, and 10 bases lay outside the gene matches. CDR1 and CDR2 from the germline V gene are SGHTA and FQGNSA. The CDR3 region has the DNA TGTGCCAGCAGCCAGCCCCCTAGCGGGGCCAATACGCAGTATTTT. The encoded protein is CASSQPPSGANTQYF.

This clone was recorded once. The CDR3 sequence is CASSPLGGHTEAFF. The CDR3 region has the DNA TGTGCCAGCAGCCCTCTTGGAGGGCACACTGAAGCTTTCTTT. The chain carries TRBV5-4 and TRBJ1-1; D uncertain. CDR1 is SGHNT and CDR2 is YYREEE in the germline V gene (reference sequence). This CDR3 is 14 amino acids long. V was clipped by 4 bases and J by 3 bases, with 13 bases between them. The whole variable domain, remainder taken from reference TRBV5-4 and TRBJ1-1, is ETGVTQSPTHLIKTRGQQVTLRCSSQSGHNTVSWYQQALGQGPQFIFQYYREEENGRGNFPPRFSGLQFPNYSSELNVNALELDDSALYLCASSPLGGHTEAFFGQGTRLTVV.

The rearrangement links TRBV5-1 to TRBJ2-7, with 9 bases fitting TRBD2. The CDR3 contains 15 residues. Germline-derived CDR1 and CDR2 are SGHRS and YFSETQ. V gave up 5 bases and J gave up 8 bases; unmatched junction bases: 14. The DNA for the CDR3 is TGCGCCAGCAGGCCATCTATGGCGGGAGGGTACAAGCAGTACTTC. Its translation: CASRPSMAGGYKQYF.

CDR3 sequence (DNA): TGTGCCAGCAGCGGAACGGACAGGAGGGCTAACACTGAAGCTTTCTTT. Translating it yields CASSGTDRRANTEAFF. The chain recombines TRBV7-8 with TRBJ1-1; 7 bases map to TRBD1. Germline trimming cut 5 bases from V and 2 bases from J; bases unmatched to any gene: 11. This CDR3 comprises 16 residues. The germline V gene encodes CDR1 SGHVS and CDR2 FQNEAQ.

V gene TRBV7-6 combines with J gene TRBJ2-2; 8 bases agree with TRBD1. This CDR3 region has 15 residues. After removal of 5 bases from V and 1 base from J, the junction contained 3 bases not matched to a gene. Germline V lookup: CDR1 SGHVS, CDR2 FNYEAQ. Written as DNA, the CDR3 is TGTGCCAGCAGCGCGGGACAGGTGAACACCGGGGAGCTGTTTTTT. Its protein is CASSAGQVNTGELFF.

The V gene is TRBV29-1, the J gene TRBJ2-7; TRBD1 matches at 8 bases. Losses at the gene ends were 4 bases for V and 3 bases for J; bases not matched to a gene: 2. Germline V gene lookup returns CDR1 SQVTM and CDR2 ANQGSEA. The CDR3 sequence is 12 residues long. CDR3 DNA sequence: TGCAGCGTTGGGACAGGGAGCTACGAGCAGTACTTC. Its translation is CSVGTGSYEQYF.

The chain is built from TRBV5-1 and TRBJ1-3; no definite D call. CDR3 length: 14 residues. Between the trimmed V and J ends, which lost 1 base and 0 bases, there was a span of 5 bases. Germline V gene lookup returns CDR1 SGHRS and CDR2 YFSETQ. Here the CDR3 DNA reads TGCGCCAGCAGCTTGCCCGGCTCTGGAAACACCATATATTTT. Residues: CASSLPGSGNTIYF.

The chain recombines TRBV9 with TRBJ1-1; D unclear. This CDR3 is 16 amino acids long. Trimming took 3 bases from V and 4 from J, leaving 19 bases between them. Looked up from germline, CDR1 is SGDLS and CDR2 is YYNGEE. The CDR3 is CASSAAGLLGITEAFF. DNA of the CDR3: TGTGCCAGCAGCGCAGCGGGTCTACTCGGAATCACTGAAGCTTTCTTT.

This chain connects TRBV6-6 to TRBJ1-1; TRBD1 agrees at 7 bases. Germline CDR1 MNHNY, CDR2 SVGAGI (reference sequence). The V and J ends lost 6 bases and 1 base, in that order; junction bases with no gene match: 5. This CDR3 contains 14 residues. CDR3: CASRRDRANTEAFF. The CDR3 DNA sequence: TGTGCCAGCAGACGAGACAGGGCGAACACTGAAGCTTTCTTT.

The gene calls are TRBV6-1 and TRBJ1-2; D gene uncertain. Germline CDR1 and CDR2: MNHNS and SASEGT. V gave up 1 base and J gave up 5 bases, with 5 bases separating them. The CDR3 has 12 residues. CDR3 in DNA: TGTGCCAGCAGTGAAGGAGGTTATGGCTACACCTTC. As protein: CASSEGGYGYTF.

The chain joins TRBV19 to TRBJ1-1, with 11 bases matching TRBD1. Germline V CDR1 and CDR2: LNHDA, SQIVND (reference sequence). V lost 3 bases and J lost 3; bases outside the gene matches: 3. The CDR3 is 15 amino acids. CDR3 sequence: CASSIRTGGYTEAFF. Written as DNA, the CDR3 is TGTGCCAGTAGTATTCGGACAGGGGGCTACACTGAAGCTTTCTTT.

The chain joins TRBV30 to TRBJ2-7; 8 bases match TRBD2. Per germline, CDR1 GTSNPN and CDR2 SVGIG (reference sequence). CDR3 length: 14 amino acids. V dropped 8 bases and J dropped 3; count of bases not matched to a gene: 12. CDR3 loop: CAIRREGVFYEQYF. The CDR3 nucleotides read TGTGCCATACGACGGGAGGGGGTTTTCTACGAGCAGTACTTC.

This clone showed up just once. The chain is built from TRBV7-8 and TRBJ2-4; 7 bases fit TRBD2. The CDR3 totals 20 residues. V lost 7 bases to trimming and J lost 0 bases; unmatched junction nucleotides: 21. Germline CDR1 SGHVS, CDR2 FQNEAQ. The CDR3 sequence is CASTLREWEGRALAKNIQYF. In DNA, the CDR3 is TGTGCCAGCACTCTTAGGGAATGGGAGGGGCGCGCCTTAGCCAAAAACATTCAGTACTTC.